A single sample gave rise to the 9 T cell receptor beta chains below, sequenced in a study of cytomegalovirus exposure and HLA in healthy donors. Primers for the PCR totalled 60 Vbeta and 13 Jbeta. Libraries were prepared by immunoSEQ multiplex PCR; TCRdb keeps only in-frame clonotypes and omits some of them. Here the sample spans some 180,000 clones, approximately 70% being singletons. The source material was PBMCs. The receptors come from a woman in her thirties in good health and CMV-seronegative.

In its sample, this clone was seen a few times. The V and J genes are TRBV5-5 and TRBJ2-7; 10 bases fit TRBD1. The CDR3 has 15 amino acids. The V segment lost 5 bases and the J segment 4 bases; nucleotides outside the gene matches: 9. Germline values: CDR1 SGHKS, CDR2 YYEKEE (reference sequence). The CDR3 DNA sequence: TGTGCCAGCAGGCAGAAGGGACAGGGGTCTTACGAGCAGTACTTC. It encodes CASRQKGQGSYEQYF.

The CDR3 here is CASSPRTGKDEQYF. CDR3 DNA: TGTGCCAGCTCACCTCGGACAGGGAAGGACGAGCAGTACTTC. The chain uses TRBV18 and TRBJ2-7; 8 positions agree with TRBD1. Germline-derived CDR1 and CDR2 are KGHSH and LQKENI. V lost 3 bases and J lost 5; bases outside the gene matches: 6. CDR3 size: 14 residues.

The chain recombines TRBV19 with TRBJ1-2, with TRBD1 matching 8 bases. The trim removed 3 bases at V and 4 bases at J, leaving 7 bases unmatched. Germline V gene lookup returns CDR1 LNHDA and CDR2 SQIVND (reference sequence). The CDR3 covers 15 residues. The CDR3 region has the DNA TGTGCCAGTAGTATTCCAGGGGGCGGTAGCTATGGCTACACCTTC. Amino acids: CASSIPGGGSYGYTF.

The chain is built from TRBV9 and TRBJ2-1; TRBD2 agrees at 9 bases. With V trimmed by 2 bases and J by 4 bases, 4 bases remained unmatched. CDR1 and CDR2 (germline): SGDLS, YYNGEE. The CDR3 is made up of 15 amino acids. CDR3: CASSVSGSYYNEQFF. CDR3 in DNA: TGTGCCAGCAGCGTTAGCGGGAGTTATTACAATGAGCAGTTCTTC.

The chain has TRBV4-3 and TRBJ1-2; no clear D. The CDR3 sequence is 14 residues long. The germline gives CDR1 LGHNA, CDR2 YSLEER. V was shortened by 1 base and J by 5 bases, with 11 bases between the two germline ends. CDR3 loop: CASSQGRRLYGYTF. The CDR3 nucleotides are TGCGCCAGCAGCCAAGGGAGGCGTCTATATGGCTACACCTTC.

The table lists this clone with a few counts. The chain is built from TRBV19 and TRBJ2-5, with 8 bases aligning to TRBD1. V was clipped by 3 bases and J by 4 bases; unmatched bases: 1. Germline values: CDR1 LNHDA, CDR2 SQIVND (reference sequence). This CDR3 region has 13 residues. CDR3 coding DNA: TGTGCCAGTAGTATTACAGGGGGAGAGACCCAGTACTTC. Protein: CASSITGGETQYF.

The chain links TRBV11-1 to TRBJ2-1; 7 bases map to TRBD1. The CDR3 has 16 amino acids. With V trimmed by 7 bases and J by 6 bases, 15 bases remained unmatched. CDR1 and CDR2 from the germline V gene are SGHAT and FQDESV (reference sequence). CDR3 sequence: CASTSQGVRVSNEQFF. CDR3 nucleotide sequence: TGTGCCAGCACGAGCCAGGGGGTGCGGGTCTCCAATGAGCAGTTCTTC. Combining the CDR3 with reference TRBV11-1 and TRBJ2-1 gives the whole variable domain EAEVAQSPRYKITEKSQAVAFWCDPISGHATLYWYRQILGQGPELLVQFQDESVVDDSQLPKDRFSAERLKGVDSTLKIQPAELGDSAMYLCASTSQGVRVSNEQFFGPGTRLTVL.

V is TRBV4-1 and J is TRBJ1-1; D not certain. The CDR3 extends over 13 amino acids. Germline assignment: CDR1 MGHRA and CDR2 YSYEKL. V lost 1 base, J lost 3 bases, and 6 bases lay in between. CDR3 protein: CASSQVTDTEAFF. The CDR3 coding sequence is TGCGCCAGCAGCCAAGTTACGGACACTGAAGCTTTCTTT.

The CDR3 here is CASSQETGLNTGELFF. In DNA form, the CDR3 reads TGCGCCAGCAGCCAAGAGACAGGGTTGAACACCGGGGAGCTGTTTTTT. This chain links TRBV4-3 with TRBJ2-2, with TRBD1 matching 7 bases. With 0 bases clipped from V and 1 base from J, the junction kept 2 bases outside the gene matches. Germline V gene lookup returns CDR1 LGHNA and CDR2 YSLEER. The CDR3 loop spans 16 amino acids.